This T cell receptor (beta chain) was captured in a study of blood T cells in healthy people across ages. It was with a sample-barcoded 5' primer and a J-beta primer mix that a second PCR of roughly 7 to 12 cycles was run. TCRdb re-derived calls from the 5' RACE reads in MiXCR, one entry per CDR3 protein. The table includes over 300,000 distinct CDR3 sequences, 45% to 65% detected once. The receptor was derived from a man in his sixties in good health. Sequenced material: blood.

CDR3 coding DNA: TGTGCCAGCAGTCCCTTTCGGGGGGACAACAATGAGCAGTTCTTC. Its translation is CASSPFRGDNNEQFF. The chain is built from TRBV25-1 and TRBJ2-1; perhaps TRBD2 as D (7 bases). The CDR3 runs to 15 residues. CDR1 MGHDK and CDR2 SYGVNS come from the germline V gene. V lost 5 bases and J lost 5, with 16 bases in between. The full variable domain, with the rest looked up from reference TRBV25-1 and TRBJ2-1, is EADIYQTPRYLVIGTGKKITLECSQTMGHDKMYWYQQDPGMELHLIHYSYGVNSTEKGDLSSESTVSRIRTEHFPLTLESARPSHTSQYLCASSPFRGDNNEQFFGPGTRLTVL.